These 22 T cell receptor beta chains were all obtained from the same sample, sequenced in a study of shared clonotypes between healthy human individuals. Clones were sequenced by immunoSEQ multiplex PCR, and TCRdb holds only the in-frame ones, with some missing. The sample holds about 1.1 million clones, about 80% seen once. Sample: memory CD4+ T cells from PBMCs. Subset described: CD45RA-negative fraction. All receptors come from a man younger than 35 in good health. Some clones in this sample may be carry-over from other donors' samples.

Only one count was recorded for this clone. This rearrangement joins TRBV4-1 to TRBJ2-7; 8 bases fit TRBD1. Germline loops: CDR1 MGHRA, CDR2 YSYEKL. The CDR3 extends over 14 amino acids. V trimming: 3 bases; J trimming: 0 bases; junction bases outside the gene matches: 1. CDR3 DNA: TGCGCCAGCAGCCAGGACAGGGCCTCCTACGAGCAGTACTTC. Its protein product is CASSQDRASYEQYF.

For this clone: This could be a read error, since a much larger clone is one nucleotide away. Other DNA sequences of this sample code for an identical CDR3. V and J are TRBV5-4 and TRBJ2-5, with 8 bases fitting TRBD1. The CDR3 runs to 15 residues. J was trimmed by 2 bases and V by 0 bases; bases with no gene match: 3. Germline V lookup: CDR1 SGHNT, CDR2 YYREEE (reference sequence). Here the CDR3 DNA reads TGTGCCAGCAGCTTGGGGACAGGGTATCAAGAGACCCAGTACTTC. Translating it yields CASSLGTGYQETQYF.

This clone was seen a handful of times. Here the CDR3 DNA reads TGTGCCAGCAGCCCCCAAAGGACAGGCACCGGGGAGCTGTTTTTT. Translated, it gives CASSPQRTGTGELFF. The chain links TRBV7-3 to TRBJ2-2; TRBD1 aligns across 7 bases. CDR1 and CDR2 from the germline V gene are SGHTA and FQGTGA. The CDR3 loop spans 15 amino acids. The trim removed 5 bases at V and 4 bases at J, leaving 7 bases unmatched.

The chain is built from TRBV18 and TRBJ1-1; D is possibly TRBD1 (6 bases). CDR1 is KGHSH, CDR2 LQKENI, per germline. CDR3 size: 17 residues. V shed 3 bases and J shed 4 bases, with 21 bases lying between them. The chain's CDR3 is CASSPFSMTGGGTEAFF. CDR3 sequence (DNA): TGTGCCAGCTCACCGTTCAGCATGACGGGGGGCGGCACTGAAGCTTTCTTT.

This chain connects TRBV7-3 to TRBJ2-5; D tentatively fits TRBD1 or TRBD2 (5 bases each). The CDR3 has 17 residues. The V and J ends lost 5 bases and 4 bases respectively, with 23 bases between them. Germline-derived CDR1 and CDR2 are SGHTA and FQGTGA. CDR3 loop: CASSRERGRVVRETQYF. In nucleotides, the CDR3 is TGTGCCAGCAGCCGAGAACGGGGCAGGGTTGTCCGAGAGACCCAGTACTTC.

The chain links TRBV28 to TRBJ2-7; 8 nucleotides agree with TRBD2. From germline, CDR1 is MDHEN and CDR2 SYDVKM. The CDR3 is made up of 14 amino acids. V lost 3 bases, J lost 7 bases, and 8 bases stayed unmatched. DNA for the CDR3: TGTGCCAGCAGTTTCGGGGGGGCGCTTCGGGAGCAGTACTTC. It codes for CASSFGGALREQYF. Variable domain in full (rest from reference TRBV28 and TRBJ2-7): DVKVTQSSRYLVKRTGEKVFLECVQDMDHENMFWYRQDPGLGLRLIYFSYDVKMKEKGDIPEGYSVSREKKERFSLILESASTNQTSMYLCASSFGGALREQYFGPGTRLTVT.

The chain recombines TRBV28 with TRBJ2-5; 9 bases agree with TRBD2. The V and J ends lost 8 bases and 7 bases, in that order; junction bases with no gene match: 17. Germline CDR1 MDHEN, CDR2 SYDVKM. The CDR3 sequence is 16 residues long. The CDR3 spells CASCGSSGSQLGTQYF. Here the CDR3 DNA reads TGTGCCAGCTGCGGGAGTAGCGGGAGTCAGTTGGGGACCCAGTACTTC.

Here the CDR3 DNA reads TGTGCCAGTTCCCGGACTGCGTTACCTGAGCAGTACTTC. Protein sequence: CASSRTALPEQYF. The chain joins TRBV18 to TRBJ2-7; possible D gene TRBD2, 5 bases. This CDR3 spans 13 amino acids. The V gene lost 9 bases and the J gene lost 7 bases, with 19 bases spanning the gap. Germline V gives CDR1 KGHSH, CDR2 LQKENI.

The chain has TRBV28 and TRBJ1-4; possibly TRBD1 for D (5 bases). The CDR3 length is 15 residues. Deletions cut 8 bases from V and 4 bases from J, with 17 bases between. Germline-derived CDR1 and CDR2 are MDHEN and SYDVKM. This CDR3 is CASVAMGGNNEKLFF. In DNA, the CDR3 is TGTGCCAGCGTCGCGATGGGGGGAAATAATGAAAAACTGTTTTTT.

The CDR3 DNA sequence: TGTGCCAGCAGCCAGGGACTAGCGGGAGCGTATGAGCAGTTCTTC. It codes for CASSQGLAGAYEQFF. V is TRBV4-2 and J is TRBJ2-1, with TRBD2 matching over 14 bases. CDR3 length: 15 amino acids. With 3 bases clipped from V and 8 bases from J, the junction kept 3 bases outside the gene matches. Germline CDR1 reads LGHNA; CDR2 reads YNFKEQ.

This clone turned up a few times. The CDR3 nucleotides read TGTGCCAGCAGTCCAACTTCAGCAGGGAAACGCACTGAAGCTTTCTTT. This sequence encodes CASSPTSAGKRTEAFF. The chain uses TRBV27 and TRBJ1-1; possibly TRBD1 for D (5 bases). The CDR3 runs to 16 residues. V was clipped by 5 bases and J by 4 bases, with 20 bases between them. Looked up from germline, CDR1 is MNHEY and CDR2 is SMNVEV (reference sequence).

The V gene is TRBV5-4, the J gene TRBJ1-1, with D perhaps matching TRBD1 (6 bases). With 4 bases removed from V and 0 bases from J, the gap between germline ends came to 13 bases. The CDR3 has 15 amino acids. Per the germline V gene, CDR1 is SGHNT and CDR2 is YYREEE (reference sequence). The CDR3: CASSPPGHMNTEAFF. Here the CDR3 DNA reads TGTGCCAGCAGCCCCCCGGGACATATGAACACTGAAGCTTTCTTT.

The chain uses TRBV28 and TRBJ2-7; 8 bases agree with TRBD1. CDR3 size: 15 residues. J gave up 1 base and V 6 bases, and 8 bases lay outside the gene matches. Germline lookup yields CDR1 MDHEN and CDR2 SYDVKM. The CDR3 loop reads CASRIIQGGSYEQYF. DNA for the CDR3: TGTGCCAGCAGAATTATACAGGGGGGTTCCTACGAGCAGTACTTC.

This chain joins TRBV2 and TRBJ2-7, with D hard to call. Germline CDR1 SNHLY, CDR2 FYNNEI. The ends were cut back, 2 bases at V and 3 bases at J, with 11 bases in the middle. The CDR3 loop spans 14 amino acids. The DNA for the CDR3 is TGTGCCAGCAGTGAATTGGTGGGCGGCTACGAGCAGTACTTC. Its protein product is CASSELVGGYEQYF.

The V call is TRBV6-1, the J call TRBJ2-3, with 10 bases matching TRBD2. The CDR3 consists of 14 residues. V shed 6 bases, J shed 5 bases, and the junction held 5 bases outside the gene matches. Germline CDR1 is MNHNS and CDR2 is SASEGT. The CDR3, as DNA: TGTGCCAGCAGGGCTAGCGGGAGTATAGATACGCAGTATTTT. This gives the protein CASRASGSIDTQYF.

The J gene is TRBJ2-2, the V gene TRBV5-1; 9 positions match TRBD2. CDR1 and CDR2 from the germline V gene are SGHRS and YFSETQ. This CDR3 contains 15 residues. Unmatched junction bases numbered 7, after V lost 5 bases and J lost 5 bases. In nucleotides, the CDR3 is TGCGCCAGCAGTTCGGGACTAGCACTTACCGGGGAGCTGTTTTTT. Amino acid sequence: CASSSGLALTGELFF.

This chain links TRBV5-1 with TRBJ2-3; 12 nucleotides line up with TRBD2. The CDR3 length is 17 residues. Looked up from germline, CDR1 is SGHRS and CDR2 is YFSETQ. The ends lost 4 bases at V and 0 bases at J; junction bases unmatched: 6. In nucleotides, the CDR3 is TGCGCCAGCAGCCCTCTGGGGACTAGCGGGAGCACAGATACGCAGTATTTT. Translation gives CASSPLGTSGSTDTQYF.

The rearrangement links TRBV9 to TRBJ2-1; 11 positions agree with TRBD2. The CDR3 has 15 residues. Trimming cost V 3 bases and J 7 bases; bases outside gene matches: 6. Germline V CDR1 and CDR2: SGDLS, YYNGEE. The CDR3 region is CASSETSGSLNEQFF. As DNA, the CDR3 is TGTGCCAGCAGCGAAACTAGCGGGAGTCTGAATGAGCAGTTCTTC.

Concerning this clone: It may be a read error: a sequence one base away is much more abundant. This sample includes further DNA sequences coding for the same CDR3. The genes are TRBV5-6 and TRBJ2-2; D may match TRBD1 or TRBD2 (5 bases each). V lost 5 bases, J lost 0 bases, and 11 bases lay in between. The length of the CDR3 is 15 residues. Germline V gene sequence: CDR1 SGHDT, CDR2 YYEEEE. The CDR3 loop is CASRTGPTNTGELFF. In DNA form, the CDR3 reads TGTGCCAGCAGGACGGGACCAACGAACACCGGGGAGCTGTTTTTT.

This sequence joins TRBV5-1 and TRBJ1-4, with D unclear. V lost 3 bases, J lost 7 bases, and 10 bases lay in between. CDR3 length: 13 amino acids. Germline CDR1 reads SGHRS; CDR2 reads YFSETQ. CDR3 region: CASSSGSGEKLFF. The CDR3 region has the DNA TGCGCCAGCAGCTCTGGGTCAGGTGAAAAACTGTTTTTT.

Concerning this clone itself: This CDR3 is also generated by other DNA sequences in the sample. V gene TRBV28 combines with J gene TRBJ2-3, with D perhaps TRBD2 (6 bases). V was pared by 4 bases and J by 0 bases, with 8 bases between. In germline, CDR1 is MDHEN, CDR2 SYDVKM. The CDR3 extends over 14 amino acids. The CDR3 sequence is CASSSGGSTDTQYF. The CDR3, as DNA: TGTGCCAGCAGTTCCGGGGGTAGCACAGATACGCAGTATTTT.

In this sample, this clone turned up once. The rearrangement links TRBV5-6 to TRBJ2-1, with TRBD1 matching over 9 bases. CDR1 is SGHDT and CDR2 is YYEEEE in the germline V gene. V was clipped by 4 bases and J by 4 bases; unmatched bases: 9. The length of the CDR3 is 16 residues. The CDR3 reads CASSHRQGVVYNEQFF. CDR3 DNA: TGTGCCAGCAGCCACCGACAGGGGGTCGTTTACAATGAGCAGTTCTTC.